These T cell receptor beta chains were read from a single sample in a study of shared T cell receptors in the human thymus. This table comes from immunoSEQ multiplex PCR, and its TCRdb copy is limited to in-frame clones, with some not included. The sample carries hundreds of thousands of clones, approximately 95% recorded once. The sample taken for sequencing was thymocytes. These receptors were taken from a human donor. The CDR3 runs from the conserved cysteine through the conserved F or W. D genes are given only for firm matches. Size values are once, few and many counts, or a class for expanded clones, and some rows have none.

>TRBV9|.|.|TRBJ2-1
TGTGCCAGCAGCCCTCGGACTGGAAATTTTAATGAGCAGTTCTTC
CASSPRTGNFNEQFF
>TRBV2|.|TRBD1|TRBJ1-3
TGTGCCAGATCGACAGGGCCCTCACTCTCTGGAAACACCATATATTTT
CARSTGPSLSGNTIYF
>TRBV5-6|.|.|TRBJ2-7
TGTGCCAGCAGCTTGGTCCGAGCGGAGGGACACTACGAGCAGTACTTC
CASSLVRAEGHYEQYF
>TRBV15|.|.|TRBJ2-3
TGTGCCACCAGCAGAGATCCGGTGAGAACAGATACGCAGTATTTT
CATSRDPVRTDTQYF
>TRBV6-1|.|TRBD2|TRBJ2-6
TGTGCCAGCAGTGAACTACTAGCGGACTCCTCTGGGGCCAACGTCCTGACTTTC
CASSELLADSSGANVLTF
>TRBV27|few|.|TRBJ2-6
TGTGCCAGCAGTTTCCGGGCTGGGGCCAACGTCCTGACTTTC
CASSFRAGANVLTF
>TRBV1|.|.|TRBJ2-7
TGCACCAGCAGCCAAGACCGGCCGTTCGGGACTAGAATCTCCTACGAGCAGTACTTC
CTSSQDRPFGTRISYEQYF
>TRBV25-1|.|.|TRBJ2-5
TGTGCCAGCAGTGAACGTCACCAAGAGACCCAGTACTTC
CASSERHQETQYF
>TRBV7-6|.|TRBD1|TRBJ2-5
TGTGCCAGCAGCCGAAGACAGGGTGGGGAGACCCAGTACTTC
CASSRRQGGETQYF
>TRBV5-6|.|.|TRBJ2-5
TGTGCCAGCAGCTTGGCCTTTCGGGAGTTGGAGACCCAGTACTTC
CASSLAFRELETQYF
>TRBV12-5|.|TRBD1|TRBJ2-1
TGTGCTAGTGGTCGGCAGGGGGCTAAAGATGAGCAGTTCTTC
CASGRQGAKDEQFF
>TRBV9|.|.|TRBJ1-5
TGTGCCAGCAGCGGAAACTCTTATAGCAATCAGCCCCAGCATTTT
CASSGNSYSNQPQHF
>TRBV11-1|.|TRBD1|TRBJ1-3
TGTGCCAGCAGCTTAGGCGACAGGGGGCGAAACACCATATATTTT
CASSLGDRGRNTIYF
>TRBV14|.|.|TRBJ2-1
TGTGCCAGCAGCACATTAATGGATGAGCAGTTCTTC
CASSTLMDEQFF
>TRBV9|.|.|TRBJ2-3
TGTGCCAGCAGCCCCCGGGTAGCGGCCACAGATACGCAGTATTTT
CASSPRVAATDTQYF
>TRBV19|.|.|TRBJ2-1
TGTGCCAGTAGTATAAAACTAGCCACAAGCTCCTACAATGAGCAGTTCTTC
CASSIKLATSSYNEQFF
>TRBV6-5|.|.|TRBJ1-2
TGTGCCAGCAGTTCGCGGAGAGTCTATGGCTACACCTTC
CASSSRRVYGYTF
>TRBV5-6|.|.|TRBJ1-2
TGTGCCAGCAGCATTGCCGTTTTGGAAGGGGCGCCCTTCTATGGCTACACCTTC
CASSIAVLEGAPFYGYTF
>TRBV11-3|.|TRBD1|TRBJ2-2
TGTGCCAGCAGCTGCGAGGGGGGAACGGACAGGGGAACGTACACCGGGGAGCTGTTTTTT
CASSCEGGTDRGTYTGELFF
>TRBV5-1|few|.|TRBJ2-1
TGCGCCAGCAGCGGACTCGGGAGCAGGTATGGTGAGCAGTTCTTC
CASSGLGSRYGEQFF
>TRBV9|.|.|TRBJ2-1
TGTGCCAGCAGCGTAGTCAGGGGGGGTTCCTACAATGAGCAGTTCTTC
CASSVVRGGSYNEQFF
>TRBV18|.|TRBD1|TRBJ2-7
TGTGCCAGCTCACCCTCTAGACAGGGTTCCGAGCAGTACTTC
CASSPSRQGSEQYF
>TRBV7-3|.|TRBD1|TRBJ1-1
TGTGCCAGCAGCTTAGAAGGGACAGGGGGCACTGAAGCTTTCTTT
CASSLEGTGGTEAFF
>TRBV4-2|.|.|TRBJ2-6
TGTGCCAGCAGCCAAGCCCCCGAGGACTGGATTTCCTCTGGGGCCAACGTCCTGACTTTC
CASSQAPEDWISSGANVLTF
>TRBV19|.|.|TRBJ1-1
TGTGCCAGTAGTATAGAGAGGGGGGAGAGAGACATCTCCCTAGGGAACACTGAAGCTTTCTTT
CASSIERGERDISLGNTEAFF
>TRBV9|.|.|TRBJ2-3
TGTGCCAGCAGCGTAGTTGCTTCTAGTCGGGGCACAGATACGCAGTATTTT
CASSVVASSRGTDTQYF
>TRBV30|.|.|TRBJ1-1
TGTGCCTGGAGCCCTAGGGCCCGACAGACGAACACTGAAGCTTTCTTT
CAWSPRARQTNTEAFF
>TRBV2|.|TRBD2|TRBJ2-2
TGTGCCAGCAGCCACATAGCGGGAGAGGGTCCCGGGGAGCTGTTTTTT
CASSHIAGEGPGELFF
>TRBV27|.|TRBD1|TRBJ1-2
TGTGCCAGCGCAGGGGGCGCTCGGCATAAAGGTGGCTACACCTTC
CASAGGARHKGGYTF
>TRBV28|few|TRBD2|TRBJ2-7
TGTGCCAGCAGTTTACTCTCGGGACTAGCCACCTACGAGCAGTACTTC
CASSLLSGLATYEQYF
>TRBV29-1|.|.|TRBJ2-7
TGCAGCGTTGAGGAAGGCAGGGGGACTAAACCGGGAGAGCAGTACTTC
CSVEEGRGTKPGEQYF
>TRBV28|.|TRBD1|TRBJ2-3
TGTGCCAGCAGTTCACTTACGACAGGGAGCACAGATACGCAGTATTTT
CASSSLTTGSTDTQYF
>TRBV19|.|.|TRBJ2-7
TGTGCCAGTAGTGCTTTCCTGGGACTTTCCCCTCTGTTCGAGCAGTACTTC
CASSAFLGLSPLFEQYF
>TRBV28|.|.|TRBJ1-3
TGTGCCAGCAGGCCGGTTAGCTTACCGATCCTGGGGGTATATTTT
CASRPVSLPILGVYF
>TRBV14|.|TRBD2|TRBJ2-1
TGTGCCAGCAGCCAAACGGGAGGGTCACATGAGCAGTTCTTC
CASSQTGGSHEQFF
>TRBV19|.|.|TRBJ2-7
TGTGCCAGTAGTATAAGGAAGGCTGGCAGCTACGAGCAGTACTTC
CASSIRKAGSYEQYF
>TRBV7-9|.|.|TRBJ1-2
TGTGCCAGCAGCTTCCCCGGGAGACGCTATGGCTACACCTTC
CASSFPGRRYGYTF
>TRBV27|.|.|TRBJ1-3
TGTGCCAGCCATAACCGACATTCCTCCGCCATATATTTT
CASHNRHSSAIYF
>TRBV10-3|.|TRBD1|TRBJ1-3
TGTGCCATCGGACAGGTCCTCTCTGGAAACACCATATATTTT
CAIGQVLSGNTIYF
>TRBV25-1|.|TRBD1|TRBJ1-3
TGTGCCAGCAGTGAACAGACAGGGCCTGGAAACACCATATATTTT
CASSEQTGPGNTIYF
>TRBV28|.|TRBD1|TRBJ2-1
TGTGCCAGCAGTCGCCTCGGGACAGGGGGCCGGAATGAGCAGTTCTTC
CASSRLGTGGRNEQFF
>TRBV5-6|.|TRBD2|TRBJ2-3
TGTGCCAGCAGCGAGCCCGGGGGGACCACAGATACGCAGTATTTT
CASSEPGGTTDTQYF
>TRBV28|.|TRBD2|TRBJ2-5
TGTGCCAGCAGTTTAGATACTAGCGGGATTTACCAAGAGACCCAGTACTTC
CASSLDTSGIYQETQYF
>TRBV5-1|.|.|TRBJ2-7
TGCGCCAGCAGTATCGGGACTGATCCCTACGAGCAGTACTTC
CASSIGTDPYEQYF
>TRBV5-1|.|.|TRBJ2-2
TGCGCCAGCAGCTTGGAAAACTTTGGGACCGGGGAGCTGTTTTTT
CASSLENFGTGELFF
>TRBV7-9|once|TRBD1|TRBJ2-7
TGTGCCAGCAGCTTGTCGATGACAGGGCAATACGAGCAGTACTTC
CASSLSMTGQYEQYF
>TRBV18|once|.|TRBJ2-3
TGTGCCAGCTCACCACCGGGGGTAGGGGATACGCAGTATTTT
CASSPPGVGDTQYF
>TRBV10-3|.|TRBD1|TRBJ1-1
TGTGCCATCGGGACCCGGGGACAGCCGAACGTAGTACAGACTGAAGCTTTCTTT
CAIGTRGQPNVVQTEAFF
>TRBV11-2|.|.|TRBJ2-1
TGTGCCAGCAGCTTAGCAGGGGGGGGGTCCTACAATGAGCAGTTCTTC
CASSLAGGGSYNEQFF
>TRBV28|.|.|TRBJ2-1
TGTGCCAGCAGCCTTCCGGCCGCTTACAATGAGCAGTTCTTC
CASSLPAAYNEQFF
>TRBV30|.|TRBD2|TRBJ2-1
TGTGCCTGGAGTGTACAACATACTAGCGGTTCCTACAATGAGCAGTTCTTC
CAWSVQHTSGSYNEQFF
>TRBV11-2|.|.|TRBJ1-4
TGTGCCAGCAGCTTAGAAGGCGGGCAGGGGAGAAGGCTAGTTAATGAAAAACTGTTTTTT
CASSLEGGQGRRLVNEKLFF
>TRBV19|.|.|TRBJ1-1
TGTGCCAGTAGTAGAAACTTTAACGGTGGCAGCACCACGGGTCACACTGAAGCTTTCTTT
CASSRNFNGGSTTGHTEAFF
>TRBV5-6|.|.|TRBJ2-5
TGTGCCAGCGTACAGGGCCGATGGACTAGGAGGCGCGAGACCCAGTACTTC
CASVQGRWTRRRETQYF
>TRBV5-5|.|.|TRBJ1-2
TGTGCCAGCAGCTTACAGGGAGATTACGGCTACACCTTC
CASSLQGDYGYTF
>TRBV10-1|.|.|TRBJ2-2
TGCGCCAGCAGTGACGAATACCGGCGGGAGCTGTTTTTT
CASSDEYRRELFF